This TCR beta chain was obtained from a study of PD-L1 blockade in urothelial cancer. Here immunoSEQ multiplex PCR was the method, and the copy in TCRdb shows in-frame clones only, minus some. Found here are 50,000 to 60,000 clones, about 88% of them singletons; the top ten hold roughly 2.5%. The CDR3 is made up of 17 amino acids. Trimming removed 7 bases at V and 4 bases at J, with 25 bases between. Germline-derived CDR1 and CDR2 are SNHLY and FYNNEI. Time point indicated: peripheral blood 6 weeks after treatment start. Here the sequenced sample was PBMCs, taken around atezolizumab (anti-PD-L1) treatment. The chain recombines TRBV2 with TRBJ1-1; D gene uncertain. This TCR was recovered from a man aged 55 to 70 with urothelial cancer. The CDR3 DNA reads as TGTGCCAGCACTCCCCCAGGCGGGGTGGGTGGAGGCACTGAAGCTTTCTTT. The encoded protein is CASTPPGGVGGGTEAFF.